These 3 T cell receptor beta chains originate from one sample sequenced in a study of patients and donors after allogeneic stem cell transplantation. From the RT-PCR reads, TCRdb called clonotypes with MiXCR, one entry per CDR3 protein. This sample has roughly 41,000 distinct CDR3 sequences, with about 30% found just once. The material sequenced was blood, either unsorted or a sorted T cell fraction (not recorded which). The receptor source for this set is a human donor who was either an allogeneic HSCT recipient or a stem cell or donor lymphocyte infusion donor (not recorded which). It is not recorded whose cells these are; they may come from a transplant donor.

This clonotype has only a few counts. The V call is TRBV4-1, the J call TRBJ2-3, with 7 bases aligning to TRBD1. From germline, CDR1 is MGHRA and CDR2 YSYEKL. The CDR3 extends over 17 amino acids. Trimming at V came to 0 bases and at J to 2 bases, leaving 8 bases not matched to a gene. DNA for the CDR3: TGCGCCAGCAGCCAAGAGAGAGGACAGGCCTACACAGATACGCAGTATTTT. Protein: CASSQERGQAYTDTQYF.

This clonotype showed up just a few times. CDR3 in DNA: TGTGCCAGCAGCCCACCTTACAGGATAGGCAATCAGCCCCAGCATTTT. It translates to CASSPPYRIGNQPQHF. The J gene is TRBJ1-5, the V gene TRBV3-2; the table's D call TRBD1 went unverified against the DNA. TRBV3-2 is listed as a pseudogene. The CDR3 contains 16 residues.

The CDR3: CASSPDPGLGNEQFF. CDR3 nucleotides: TGTGCCAGTAGTCCGGACCCGGGACTAGGTAATGAGCAGTTCTTC. The chain uses TRBV5-4 and TRBJ2-1; the match to TRBD2 covers 8 bases. The length of the CDR3 is 15 residues. The germline V gene has CDR1 SGHNT and CDR2 YYREEE (reference sequence). The V segment lost 8 bases and the J segment 7 bases; nucleotides outside the gene matches: 14.